This T cell receptor beta chain is drawn from a study of early T cells in non-severe SARS-CoV-2 infection (dated by TCRdb to about 2021). Notes on the research overall: Because TCR sequencing relied on bulk RNA taken from unsorted whole blood, pairing of alpha and beta chains was not possible. On the study overall, not on this receptor specifically: VDJdb matching was skewed toward anti-spike CD8 responses and likely underestimated virus-specific expansions by missing private and CD4 specificities.

V is shortened by 7 bases, J by 6 bases, and the region joining them spans 26 bases. CDR1 MGHDK and CDR2 SYGVNS were looked up in the germline V gene. Inclusive of the bounding cysteine and phenylalanine, the CDR3 is 17 residues long. Here the CDR3 DNA is all that survives: 51 bases in frame from base 1. Libraries were prepared through 5' RACE. Sequencing was carried out with a NextSeq 500. The TCR library protocol attached unique molecular identifiers to individual cDNA molecules to correct for sequencing error and PCR bias. Both TCR alpha and beta chains were sequenced, and tight co-correlation was observed between alpha and beta sequence abundances in each sample. The authors processed their data as follows. Decombinator V4 was used to perform V gene, J gene and CDR3 annotation of TCR sequences. Expanded TCRs were defined as changing significantly between any two time points under a Poisson model with p below 0.0001. TCR abundances were normalised to the total number of TCRs sequenced per sample and were expressed as counts per million. TRAV1-2 paired with TRAJ12, TRAJ20 or TRAJ33 defined MAIT TCRs, while TRAV10 paired with TRAJ18 defined iNKT TCRs. VDJdb, accessed 1 November 2021, was searched for CMV, EBV and SARS-CoV-2 annotated TCRs, with TCRs annotated for multiple antigens excluded. TCRdb handled the public reads itself, with Q25 trimming in fastp and clone calling in MiXCR, and kept productive beta chains. Each entry is one CDR3 protein sequence, shown with its most common DNA and genes. These V and J calls are TCRdb output, not the study's own analysis. The sample contains tens of thousands of distinct CDR3 sequences, approximately 12% of them found a single time. Approximately 3.9% of the sample rests with the top ten.

Set within a cohort of healthcare workers in London, UK, this nested case-control study involved weekly PCR testing of nasopharyngeal swabs along with blood sampling. Between 23 and 31 March 2020, the week of the UK lockdown, healthcare workers were enrolled and then followed up weekly for as long as 16 weeks. This clonotype was recorded a few times. The antigen this receptor binds is unknown. No clone much larger than this one lies a single base away; base qualities are absent. The specimen sequenced was whole blood. The V and J genes are TRBV25-1 and TRBJ2-3, with a weak D call of TRBD1 (6 bases match). This TCR came from an adult who was a healthcare worker with PCR-confirmed SARS-CoV-2 infection or an uninfected control (not recorded which). The base sequence is TGTGCCAGCACCCGATCAAGGGACACCGAACCCTGCGATACGCAGTATTTT. Its coded protein is CASTRSRDTEPCDTQYF.